This entry lists 2 T cell receptor beta chains sequenced from one sample in a study of control samples from healthy donors and cancer patients. Profiled with immunoSEQ multiplex PCR; TCRdb holds only in-frame clones, not every one. The profile shows about 31,000 clones, approximately 94% of them singletons. The source material was blood. Every receptor here comes from a man aged 60 to 75 in good health.

V gene TRBV19 combines with J gene TRBJ1-2; D uncertain. CDR1 is LNHDA, CDR2 SQIVND, per germline (reference sequence). The CDR3 contains 14 residues. Trimming removed 6 bases from V and 4 bases from J, with 15 bases in between. CDR3 residues: CASSSKGYGYGYTF. The DNA for the CDR3 is TGTGCCAGTAGCTCTAAGGGTTACGGCTATGGCTACACCTTC.

V and J are TRBV5-1 and TRBJ1-3; D not certain. The CDR3 covers 18 residues. The V gene lost 2 bases and the J gene lost 0 bases, with 18 bases spanning the gap. Germline lookup yields CDR1 SGHRS and CDR2 YFSETQ. The CDR3 loop reads CASSFEVAGRRSGNTIYF. The CDR3 DNA sequence: TGCGCCAGCAGCTTCGAGGTGGCAGGCAGACGCTCTGGAAACACCATATATTTT. Full variable domain (remainder filled in from reference TRBV5-1 and TRBJ1-3): KAGVTQTPRYLIKTRGQQVTLSCSPISGHRSVSWYQQTPGQGLQFLFEYFSETQRNKGNFPGRFSGRQFSNSRSEMNVSTLELGDSALYLCASSFEVAGRRSGNTIYFGEGSWLTVV.